What follows are 8 T cell receptor beta chains derived from one specimen sequenced in a study of blood T cell repertoires in COVID-19. Only in-frame clones appear in the TCRdb table, and some are missing; sequencing was by immunoSEQ multiplex PCR. The data contain some 340,000 clones, approximately 87% of them singletons. Specimen: PBMCs or T cells enriched from blood (not recorded which). These TCRs come from a woman in her thirties who had recovered from COVID-19.

J is TRBJ1-5 and V is TRBV7-8; TRBD1 aligns across 7 bases. The CDR3 has 14 amino acids. The J segment lost 6 bases and the V segment lost 8 bases, leaving 10 bases of the junction unmatched. Germline V CDR1 and CDR2: SGHVS, FQNEAQ. The CDR3 nucleotides are TGTGCCAGCGGGAAGAGGGGGCTCGGTCAGCCCCAGCATTTT. This encodes CASGKRGLGQPQHF.

This chain uses TRBV29-1 with TRBJ2-6, with unresolved D. CDR1 is SQVTM, CDR2 ANQGSEA, per germline. Trimming took off 1 base at V and 1 base at J, with 5 bases between the two ends. The CDR3 extends over 14 amino acids. This chain's CDR3 is CSVEGHSGANVLTF. The CDR3, as DNA: TGCAGCGTTGAAGGACATTCTGGGGCCAACGTCCTGACTTTC.

This chain links TRBV7-2 with TRBJ1-1; D possibly corresponds to TRBD1 (5 bases). The V end lost 7 bases, the J end lost 4 bases, and 13 bases lay between the germline ends. The CDR3 covers 13 residues. Looked up from germline, CDR1 is SGHTA and CDR2 is FQGNSA. For the CDR3, the DNA is TGTGCCAGCACCCTCAGGGTCGGCACTGAAGCTTTCTTT. It yields the protein CASTLRVGTEAFF.

This clone has only one observation. The gene calls are TRBV10-3 and TRBJ1-1, with D perhaps matching TRBD1 (6 bases). CDR1 is ENHRY and CDR2 is SYGVKD in the germline V gene. CDR3 size: 14 residues. The V gene lost 3 bases and the J gene lost 3 bases, with 11 bases spanning the gap. CDR3 sequence (DNA): TGTGCCATCAGTGAACAGGGTTCGTACACTGAAGCTTTCTTT. Translating gives CAISEQGSYTEAFF.

V usage is TRBV5-8 and J usage is TRBJ2-1; 10 bases are shared with TRBD2. Per the germline V gene, CDR1 is SGHTS and CDR2 is YDEGEE. V dropped 5 bases and J dropped 8; count of bases not matched to a gene: 10. The CDR3 is 15 residues long. CDR3 protein: CASRSRTSGRDEQFF. CDR3 in DNA: TGTGCCAGCAGGTCTAGGACTAGCGGTAGGGATGAGCAGTTCTTC.

The V gene is TRBV7-9, the J gene TRBJ1-6; unclear D gene. CDR1 is SEHNR, CDR2 FQNEAQ, per germline (reference sequence). V was shortened by 3 bases and J by 7 bases, with 7 bases between the two germline ends. The CDR3 covers 13 residues. As DNA, the CDR3 is TGTGCCAGCAGCTTGCGGGAGAATTCACCCCTCCACTTT. Amino acid sequence: CASSLRENSPLHF.

The genes are TRBV29-1 and TRBJ2-7; TRBD1 matches at 9 bases. Germline lookup yields CDR1 SQVTM and CDR2 ANQGSEA. The CDR3 totals 13 residues. Trimming at V came to 2 bases and at J to 4 bases, leaving 3 bases not matched to a gene. The CDR3 here is CSVEKGQGYEQYF. CDR3 DNA: TGCAGCGTTGAAAAGGGACAGGGTTACGAGCAGTACTTC.

The chain links TRBV9 to TRBJ1-6; D might be TRBD1 (5 bases). Germline V gene sequence: CDR1 SGDLS, CDR2 YYNGEE. The CDR3 is made up of 15 amino acids. With 3 bases removed from V and 5 bases from J, the gap between germline ends came to 12 bases. The DNA for the CDR3 is TGTGCCAGCAGCGGGCTTGCGGGGGATAATTCACCCCTCCACTTT. As protein: CASSGLAGDNSPLHF. The full variable domain, with the rest looked up from reference TRBV9 and TRBJ1-6, is DSGVTQTPKHLITATGQRVTLRCSPRSGDLSVYWYQQSLDQGLQFLIQYYNGEERAKGNILERFSAQQFPDLHSELNLSSLELGDSALYFCASSGLAGDNSPLHFGNGTRLTVT.